This entry is about one T cell receptor beta chain. Seattle's cohort entered during active infection and was followed longitudinally. The data were produced by immunoSEQ multiplex PCR, yet TCRdb's version contains in-frame clones alone and is incomplete. Seen here are fewer than 300,000 clones, about 90% observed once, and the top ten hold roughly 5.9%. This sample was taken from a study of blood T cell repertoires in COVID-19. Study details: The cDNA or gDNA used as material had been derived from T cells, B-cell-depleted T cells, or PBMCs.

The germline gives CDR1 LNHDA, CDR2 SQIVND (reference sequence). The ends were cut back, 10 bases at V and 0 bases at J, with 13 bases in the middle. This CDR3 spans 14 amino acids. This chain uses TRBV19 with TRBJ2-1, with D possibly TRBD2 on 6 matching bases. The sequenced material came from peripheral blood. This sequence originates from a woman in her fifties or sixties with COVID-19, enrolled during active disease. CDR3 nucleotides: TGTGCCACTTCCCACGGGAGCTCCTACAATGAGCAGTTCTTC. As protein: CATSHGSSYNEQFF. Using reference TRBV19 and TRBJ2-1 for the parts outside the CDR3, the full variable domain is DGGITQSPKYLFRKEGQNVTLSCEQNLNHDAMYWYRQDPGQGLRLIYYSQIVNDFQKGDIAEGYSVSREKKESFPLTVTSAQKNPTAFYLCATSHGSSYNEQFFGPGTRLTVL.